What follows are 20 T cell receptor beta chains derived from one specimen sequenced in a study of T-cell reconstitution after alpha-beta-depleted transplantation in children. It was with unique molecular identifiers that the TCRbeta library was prepared. TCRdb re-derived calls from the PCR reads in MiXCR, one entry per CDR3 protein. The table shows around 480,000 distinct CDR3 sequences, with 30% to 35% occurring only once. Sample: PBMCs from the stem cell graft donor, taken from the stem cell graft. The receptors come from a human donor who donated a stem cell graft to a child with aplastic anemia.

The chain combines TRBV30 with TRBJ2-7; D is uncertain. V was shortened by 2 bases and J by 1 base, with 15 bases between the two germline ends. Per germline, CDR1 GTSNPN and CDR2 SVGIG (reference sequence). CDR3 length: 15 amino acids. The CDR3 DNA reads as TGTGCCTGGAGTCTCTCCGGGCTACCTTCCTACGAGCAGTACTTC. Its protein is CAWSLSGLPSYEQYF.

This clonotype has a handful of counts. V is TRBV6-2 or TRBV6-3 and J is TRBJ2-4, with 11 bases matching TRBD2. Germline CDR1 and CDR2: MNHEY and SVGEGT. V dropped 6 bases and J dropped 8; count of bases not matched to a gene: 9. This CDR3 is built from 15 residues. The CDR3 region has the DNA TGTGCCAGCAGCCCCATAGCGGGGGGGGTACACATTCAGTACTTC. Translation: CASSPIAGGVHIQYF.

At least ten counts were recorded for this clonotype. The V and J genes are TRBV20-1 and TRBJ2-1; TRBD2 agrees at 12 bases. The CDR3 has 15 residues. Germline values: CDR1 DFQATT, CDR2 SNEGSKA (reference sequence). The V gene end was trimmed by 5 bases and the J gene end by 4 bases; junction bases not matched to a gene: 6. The CDR3 region has the DNA TGCAGTGCTCCCGGCGGACTAGCGGGATACAATGAGCAGTTCTTC. Encoded protein: CSAPGGLAGYNEQFF.

The rearrangement uses TRBV7-9 and TRBJ2-1; no firm D call. CDR1 is SEHNR, CDR2 FQNEAQ, per germline (reference sequence). CDR3 size: 16 residues. Trimming pared 5 bases from V and 4 bases from J, leaving 18 bases between. This CDR3 reads CASSPASGGRYNEQFF. The CDR3 nucleotides are TGTGCCAGCAGCCCCGCGTCGGGCGGAAGGTACAATGAGCAGTTCTTC.

This clonotype was seen many times. The V gene is TRBV24-1, the J gene TRBJ1-5; D is uncertain. Germline CDR1 KGHDR, CDR2 SFDVKD. The CDR3 contains 12 residues. V was trimmed by 2 bases and J by 7 bases, leaving 5 bases between them. CDR3 residues: CATSDSGQPQHF. In DNA form, the CDR3 reads TGTGCCACCAGTGATTCGGGACAGCCCCAGCATTTT.

This clonotype was counted a few times. CDR3 residues: CASSVGGGPRYGYTF. DNA of the CDR3: TGTGCCAGCAGTGTAGGAGGGGGGCCTCGGTATGGCTACACCTTC. The gene calls are TRBV6-1 and TRBJ1-2; a weak D match, TRBD1 (6 bases). V lost 4 bases and J 5 bases, leaving 17 bases between the germline ends. The germline V gene encodes CDR1 MNHNS and CDR2 SASEGT. The CDR3 length is 15 residues.

The chain combines TRBV14 with TRBJ2-1; 9 positions agree with TRBD2. In germline, CDR1 is SGHDN, CDR2 FVKESK. The V segment lost 4 bases and the J segment 6 bases; nucleotides outside the gene matches: 7. The CDR3 is made up of 15 amino acids. CDR3 DNA sequence: TGTGCCAGCAGCCGGGGCGGGAGGGCCAGCAATGAGCAGTTCTTC. It yields the protein CASSRGGRASNEQFF.

This clonotype has a handful of counts. This chain's CDR3 is CASGGTGSNGYTF. CDR3 sequence (DNA): TGTGCCAGCGGAGGGACAGGCTCGAATGGCTACACCTTC. V is TRBV9 and J is TRBJ1-2; 8 bases align to TRBD1. Germline V lookup: CDR1 SGDLS, CDR2 YYNGEE. V lost 7 bases and J lost 6; bases outside the gene matches: 8. This CDR3 has 13 amino acids.

This chain connects TRBV2 to TRBJ1-4; D possibly corresponds to TRBD1 (5 bases). With 6 bases removed from V and 7 bases from J, the gap between germline ends came to 15 bases. The germline V gene has CDR1 SNHLY and CDR2 FYNNEI. This CDR3 comprises 14 residues. The CDR3 DNA reads as TGTGCCAGCAGGACGGAGGGGTCCTTTGAAAAACTGTTTTTT. It specifies CASRTEGSFEKLFF.

The rearrangement uses TRBV12-3 or TRBV12-4 and TRBJ2-7; no reliable D call. The CDR3 is made up of 11 amino acids. Trimming cost V 5 bases and J 5 bases, with 7 bases left between them. CDR3 nucleotides: TGTGCCAGCAGTGCCCGAGACGAGCAGTACTTC. Its protein product is CASSARDEQYF.

This clonotype was observed a few times. The V call is TRBV29-1, the J call TRBJ1-2; tentative D call: TRBD1 (6 bases). This CDR3 spans 10 amino acids. Trimming took off 6 bases at V and 9 bases at J, with 11 bases between the two ends. Germline V gene data show CDR1 as SQVTM and CDR2 as ANQGSEA. In nucleotides, the CDR3 is TGCAGCGTGGGGACAACTCGCTACACCTTC. This encodes CSVGTTRYTF.

The CDR3 is CASSPSGDYNEQFF. The DNA for the CDR3 is TGTGCCAGCTCACCAAGCGGGGATTACAATGAGCAGTTCTTC. The V call is TRBV18, the J call TRBJ2-1, with 7 bases lining up with TRBD2. Trimming at V came to 2 bases and at J to 4 bases, leaving 2 bases not matched to a gene. This CDR3 has 14 amino acids. The germline V gene has CDR1 KGHSH and CDR2 LQKENI.

This clonotype has ten or more counts. This rearrangement joins TRBV20-1 to TRBJ2-3; the match to TRBD2 covers 10 bases. The CDR3 totals 17 residues. CDR1 is DFQATT, CDR2 SNEGSKA, per germline (reference sequence). The J segment lost 1 base and the V segment lost 0 bases, leaving 7 bases of the junction unmatched. In nucleotides, the CDR3 is TGCAGTGCTAGAGATCTCATGAGCGGGGGGGGCACAGATACGCAGTATTTT. Translation: CSARDLMSGGGTDTQYF.

The chain joins TRBV12-3 or TRBV12-4 to TRBJ1-1; the D gene is possibly TRBD1 (5 bases). There are 15 residues in the CDR3. With 4 bases removed from V and 2 bases from J, the gap between germline ends came to 14 bases. The CDR3, as DNA: TGTGCCAGCAGTTGGGCAGGGAGGGCAAACACTGAAGCTTTCTTT. Translation gives CASSWAGRANTEAFF.

The chain couples TRBV11-2 to TRBJ2-7; D ambiguous. Trimming pared 5 bases from V and 0 bases from J, leaving 14 bases between. There are 15 residues in the CDR3. CDR1 and CDR2 from the germline V gene are SGHAT and FQNNGV. The CDR3 sequence is CASSPPGRSSYEQYF. CDR3 DNA sequence: TGTGCCAGCAGCCCCCCGGGCCGTAGCTCCTACGAGCAGTACTTC.

The chain recombines TRBV7-8 with TRBJ2-7; 9 nucleotides agree with TRBD1. Losses at the gene ends were 3 bases for V and 4 bases for J; bases not matched to a gene: 7. Germline-derived CDR1 and CDR2 are SGHVS and FQNEAQ. This CDR3 is 15 amino acids long. CDR3: CASSFTWGQGYEQYF. In nucleotides, the CDR3 is TGTGCCAGCAGCTTCACCTGGGGACAGGGATACGAGCAGTACTTC.

The chain combines TRBV10-2 with TRBJ1-1, with D maybe TRBD1 (6 bases). V was shortened by 2 bases and J by 7 bases, with 23 bases between the two germline ends. CDR3 length equals 17 residues. Germline lookup yields CDR1 WSHSY and CDR2 SAAADI. The CDR3 sequence is CASSERAGALPKHEAFF. The DNA of the CDR3 is TGCGCCAGCAGTGAGCGGGCAGGGGCTCTCCCCAAACATGAAGCTTTCTTT.

A few counts support this clonotype. The chain carries TRBV20-1 and TRBJ2-7, with TRBD1 as a possible D gene (5 bases). Germline V gene sequence: CDR1 DFQATT, CDR2 SNEGSKA (reference sequence). V was clipped by 2 bases and J by 1 base, with 9 bases between them. CDR3 size: 13 residues. DNA of the CDR3: TGCAGTGCTAGACAGGGCCAGTCCTACGAGCAGTACGTC. It is translated as CSARQGQSYEQYV.

The genes are TRBV6-5 and TRBJ1-1; unclear D gene. Germline V CDR1 and CDR2: MNHEY, SVGAGI. There are 13 residues in the CDR3. Between the trimmed V and J ends, which lost 4 bases and 3 bases, there was a span of 9 bases. As DNA, the CDR3 is TGTGCCAGCAGTTCCCTGGGTCACACTGAAGCTTTCTTT. This translates into CASSSLGHTEAFF.

This clonotype was seen repeatedly, ten times or more. The chain combines TRBV20-1 with TRBJ2-7; D might be TRBD1 (6 bases). Germline CDR1 reads DFQATT; CDR2 reads SNEGSKA (reference sequence). The V end was cut by 4 bases, the J end by 4 bases, with 8 bases between. There are 11 residues in the CDR3. For the CDR3, the DNA is TGCAGTGCTATAGGACAGTACGAGCAGTACTTC. Encoded protein: CSAIGQYEQYF.